The sequence of this T cell receptor (beta chain) was determined in a study of cytomegalovirus exposure and HLA in healthy donors. Study outcomes and limitations: Researchers catalogued over 150 TCR beta chains as cytomegalovirus-associated. Later analysis showed most CMV-associated TCR beta chains appearing HLA-restricted. The availability of immune exposure information extended only to CMV serostatus. After further analysis at a later stage, roughly 16,000 TCR beta sequences were associated with HLA alleles at 0.05 false discovery rate.

The germline gives CDR1 SGHDT, CDR2 YYEEEE. The CDR3 length is 17 residues. V lost 4 bases and J lost 0; bases outside the gene matches: 11. Primers included in the PCR were 60 Vbeta and 13 Jbeta primers. The table came from immunoSEQ multiplex PCR; TCRdb's copy has only in-frame clones and leaves some out. The sample carries more than 100,000 clones, about 70% recorded once. A remark on this clone: Its antigen remains unknown.

Sequences were obtained from PBMCs. This chain joins TRBV5-6 and TRBJ2-5, with TRBD2 matching 8 bases. This clonotype originated in a middle-aged woman in good health and CMV-seronegative. The CDR3 loop reads CASSLPAGALYQETQYF. Written as DNA, the CDR3 is TGTGCCAGCAGCCTCCCAGCGGGGGCCCTGTACCAAGAGACCCAGTACTTC.